The rows below give T cell receptor beta chains drawn from one sample of a study of neurological immune-mediated disorders. In TCRdb, the 5' RACE reads were re-called with MiXCR into one record per CDR3 protein. The data show fewer than 90,000 distinct CDR3 sequences, 10% seen once. The material sequenced was PBMCs. The receptors derive from a man aged 40-49 years in good health. CDR3s include the opening cysteine and the closing phenylalanine or tryptophan. A clone size is listed for some rows: how often the clone was seen (once, few, many), or a class if it is expanded.

v_gene	abundance	len	CDR3aa
TRBV12-3/TRBV12-4	many	15	CASSSRVRATDTQYF
TRBV12-3/TRBV12-4	many	15	CASSLRDRTYNEQFF
TRBV5-1	many	17	CASSLVSGRHSYNEQFF
TRBV9	NA	14	CASSVSGSVGELFF
TRBV6-1	many	10	CASLQRKQFF
TRBV5-1	many	14	CASSLALAGDEQYF
TRBV28	many	17	CASSFPGTSYGTGELFF
TRBV20-1	many	15	CSALPPGQGANEQFF
TRBV5-1	many	15	CASSLVGNTYNEQFF
TRBV9	few	14	CASSVSDSYNEQFF
TRBV12-3/TRBV12-4	many	13	CASSLVQGNEQYF
TRBV12-3/TRBV12-4	many	15	CAIKFPGPSTDTQYF
TRBV14	many	15	CASSQDRRGGETQYF
TRBV19	NA	16	CASSISHGGGSTVQYF
TRBV5-1	many	13	CASSRSRAYEQYF
TRBV3-1	many	16	CASSQALSFLSYEQYF
TRBV7-9	NA	19	CASSLNEDLAGSSYNEQFF
TRBV6-2/TRBV6-3	NA	16	CASSPRRTVGTDTQYF
TRBV7-9	many	15	CASSSGQGLGSPLHF
TRBV20-1	many	13	CSALPGKSLEQYF
TRBV5-1	many	16	CASSLAKGPGSSEQYF
TRBV29-1	many	15	CSLSSPGLGNYGYTF
TRBV29-1	many	15	CSVQYASRANTEAFF
TRBV5-1	many	15	CASSLTGPNTGELFF
TRBV12-3/TRBV12-4	many	15	CASTIKKGYTGELFF
TRBV5-1	NA	16	CASRPASGREGLAIFF
TRBV12-3/TRBV12-4	many	13	CASIPNGGGEAFF
TRBV25-1	few	21	CASSESSADSFYGGLNTEAFF
TRBV19	few	15	CASSIGVAGVYEQYF
TRBV6-1	many	15	CASKGAGEIAGELFF
TRBV7-9	few	17	CASSLEIRTSGSNEQFF
TRBV5-1	many	15	CASSLWGPTAGELFF
TRBV7-9	many	16	CASSGDTRLRADTQYF
TRBV12-3/TRBV12-4	once	14	CASSPRTVSYEQYF
TRBV27	many	12	CASSGGTDTQYF
TRBV7-2	many	13	CASSSLMGPGYTF
TRBV5-1	medium-sized	15	CASSLVAGGMETQYF
TRBV12-3/TRBV12-4	many	16	CASSLQRATPYNEQFF
TRBV6-5	many	14	CASKLGMTYNEQFF
TRBV12-3/TRBV12-4	many	14	CASIGSGSQHEQFF
TRBV12-3/TRBV12-4	many	13	CASSSTGLYGYTF
TRBV4-2	many	14	CASSQGGAGEKLFF
TRBV28	many	15	CASSSSGRDFYEQFF
TRBV10-3	many	16	CAISESGGATIYEQYF
TRBV12-3/TRBV12-4	many	16	CASSPTGTAITYEQYF
TRBV10-2	many	14	CASTTSMDTGELFF
TRBV2	many	10	CASSGLELFF
TRBV2	NA	12	CASSPVSYDQYF
TRBV12-3/TRBV12-4	many	14	CASSPVGLTGELFF
TRBV28	many	18	CASSLGTSGSWGTGELFF
TRBV9	many	13	CASSVRLNTEAFF